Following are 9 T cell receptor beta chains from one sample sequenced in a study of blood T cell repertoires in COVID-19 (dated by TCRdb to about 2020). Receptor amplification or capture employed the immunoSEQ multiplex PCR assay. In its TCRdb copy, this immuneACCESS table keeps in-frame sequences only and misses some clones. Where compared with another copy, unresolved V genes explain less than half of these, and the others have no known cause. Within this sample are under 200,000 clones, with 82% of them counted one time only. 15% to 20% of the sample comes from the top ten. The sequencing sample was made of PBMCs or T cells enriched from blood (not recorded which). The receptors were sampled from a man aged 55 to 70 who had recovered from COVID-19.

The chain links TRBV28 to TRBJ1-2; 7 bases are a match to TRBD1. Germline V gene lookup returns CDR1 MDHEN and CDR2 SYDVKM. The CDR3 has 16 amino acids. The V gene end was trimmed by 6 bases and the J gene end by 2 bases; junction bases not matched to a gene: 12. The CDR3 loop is CASRLFMVRGNYGYTF. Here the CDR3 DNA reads TGTGCCAGCAGGCTTTTTATGGTCAGGGGGAACTATGGCTACACCTTC.

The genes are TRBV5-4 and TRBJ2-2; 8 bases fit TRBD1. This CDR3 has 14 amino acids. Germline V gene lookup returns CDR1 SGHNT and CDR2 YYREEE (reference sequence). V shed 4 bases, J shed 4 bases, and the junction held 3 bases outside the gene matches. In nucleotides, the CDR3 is TGTGCCAGCAGCCCAGGGGGCATCACCGGGGAGCTGTTTTTT. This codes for CASSPGGITGELFF.

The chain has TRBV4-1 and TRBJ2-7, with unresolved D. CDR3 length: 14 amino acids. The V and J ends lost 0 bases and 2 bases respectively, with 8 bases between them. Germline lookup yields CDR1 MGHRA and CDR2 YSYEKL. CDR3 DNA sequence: TGCGCCAGCAGCCAAGATCCAGGCGCCTACGAGCAGTACTTC. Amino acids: CASSQDPGAYEQYF.

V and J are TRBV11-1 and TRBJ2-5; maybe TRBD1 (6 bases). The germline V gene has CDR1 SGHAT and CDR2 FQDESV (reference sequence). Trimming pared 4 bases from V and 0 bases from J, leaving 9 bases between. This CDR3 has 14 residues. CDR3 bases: TGTGCCAGCAGCTCGACAGGCGACCAAGAGACCCAGTACTTC. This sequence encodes CASSSTGDQETQYF.

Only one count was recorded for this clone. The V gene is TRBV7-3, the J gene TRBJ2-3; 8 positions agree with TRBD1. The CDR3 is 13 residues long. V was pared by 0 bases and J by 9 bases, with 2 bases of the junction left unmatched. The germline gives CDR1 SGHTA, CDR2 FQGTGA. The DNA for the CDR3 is TGTGCCAGCAGCTTAACCCGACAGGGGACGCAGTATTTT. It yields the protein CASSLTRQGTQYF.

CDR3 sequence reads: CASSFVGQVTDTQYF. The DNA for the CDR3 is TGTGCCAGCAGTTTCGTAGGACAGGTCACAGATACGCAGTATTTT. The chain employs TRBV28 and TRBJ2-3; 7 nucleotides match TRBD1. The V gene end was trimmed by 3 bases and the J gene end by 2 bases; junction bases not matched to a gene: 5. This CDR3 contains 15 residues. Germline loops: CDR1 MDHEN, CDR2 SYDVKM.

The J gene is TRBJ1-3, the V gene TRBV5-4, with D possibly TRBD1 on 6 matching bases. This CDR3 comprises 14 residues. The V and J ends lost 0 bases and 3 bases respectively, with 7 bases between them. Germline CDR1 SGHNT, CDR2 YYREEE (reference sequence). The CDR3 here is CASSLDRDGNTIYF. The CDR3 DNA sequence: TGTGCCAGCAGCTTGGACAGGGATGGAAACACCATATATTTT.

CDR3 in DNA: TGTGCCAGCAGTTTAAACAGGGGAGAGACCCAGTACTTC. Translating gives CASSLNRGETQYF. The rearrangement uses TRBV28 and TRBJ2-5; TRBD1 agrees at 7 bases. With 2 bases clipped from V and 4 bases from J, the junction kept 1 base outside the gene matches. The V gene's germline CDR1 is MDHEN and CDR2 SYDVKM. The CDR3 runs to 13 residues.

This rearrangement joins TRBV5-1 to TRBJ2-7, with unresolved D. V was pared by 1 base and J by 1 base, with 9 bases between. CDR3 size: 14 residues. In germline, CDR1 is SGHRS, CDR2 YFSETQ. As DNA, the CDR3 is TGCGCCAGCAGCTTGAACGGCAGGTCCTACGAGCAGTACTTC. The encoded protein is CASSLNGRSYEQYF.